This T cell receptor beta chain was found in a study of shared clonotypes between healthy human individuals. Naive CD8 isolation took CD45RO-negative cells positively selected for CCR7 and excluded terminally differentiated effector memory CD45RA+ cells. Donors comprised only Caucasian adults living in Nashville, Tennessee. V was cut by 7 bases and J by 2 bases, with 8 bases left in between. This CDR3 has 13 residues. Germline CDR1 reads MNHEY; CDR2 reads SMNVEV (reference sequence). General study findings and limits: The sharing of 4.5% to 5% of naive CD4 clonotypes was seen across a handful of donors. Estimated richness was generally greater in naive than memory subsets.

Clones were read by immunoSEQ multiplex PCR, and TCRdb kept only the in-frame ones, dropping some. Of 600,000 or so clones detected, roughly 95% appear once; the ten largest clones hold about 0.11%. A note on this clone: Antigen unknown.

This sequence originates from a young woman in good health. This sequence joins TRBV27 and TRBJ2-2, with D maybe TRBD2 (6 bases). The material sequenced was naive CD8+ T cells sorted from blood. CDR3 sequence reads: CASTGTNTGELFF. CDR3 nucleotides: TGTGCCAGCACCGGGACTAACACCGGGGAGCTGTTTTTT.